The source of this TCR beta chain is a study of blood T cell repertoires in COVID-19. Per the original methods: Nucleated cell counts were estimated from reference gene primer amplification. The assay was immunoSEQ multiplex PCR, and TCRdb's table has in-frame clones only and misses some. The V and J calls and the clone size are those of that table, but D and trimming were determined from the DNA. The repertoire has about 250,000 clones, 87% of them found once; the top ten carry 3%. Germline V CDR1 and CDR2: LGHNA, YSLEER. The CDR3 length is 13 residues. V was clipped by 6 bases and J by 5 bases; unmatched bases: 5.

The genes are TRBV4-3 and TRBJ2-5; the match to TRBD1 covers 8 bases. Sample: peripheral blood. This receptor was obtained from a man younger than 30 with active or convalescent COVID-19. CDR3 in DNA: TGCGCCAGCAGTCGGGACAGGTGGGAGACCCAGTACTTC. Translating it yields CASSRDRWETQYF.